This T cell receptor (beta chain) was found in a study of blood T cell repertoires in COVID-19. Study-wide background: The United States, Italy and Spain supplied acute and convalescent COVID-19 samples.

This CDR3 has 16 residues. The V segment lost 4 bases and the J segment 2 bases; nucleotides outside the gene matches: 9. Germline V gives CDR1 SGHRS, CDR2 YFSETQ. Cohort placement rested on clinical history that participants reported themselves. How the authors handled the data: Reference gene primer amplification in the assay estimated nucleated cell counts. Produced via immunoSEQ multiplex PCR; TCRdb's table is partial and in-frame only. D and trimming come from the DNA, and the V and J calls and clone size come from that table. The sample yields a few hundred thousand clones, about 90% seen once. The sequence derives from a man aged 30 to 45 who had been exposed to COVID-19. The chain has TRBV5-1 and TRBJ2-1; 7 bases fit TRBD1. Sequencing used PBMCs or T cells enriched from blood (not recorded which). This chain's CDR3 is CASSPETGPPYNEQFF. The CDR3 region has the DNA TGCGCCAGCAGCCCGGAGACAGGGCCTCCCTACAATGAGCAGTTCTTC.